The 8 T cell receptor beta chains in this list originate from one sample, sequenced in a study of T cell changes during pregnancy in multiple sclerosis. The protocol was immunoSEQ multiplex PCR, while the TCRdb copy is restricted to in-frame clones and leaves out a portion. The profile shows some 30,000 clones, roughly nine tenths of them singletons. The material was CD8+ T cells from peripheral blood mononuclear cells, obtained in the second trimester of pregnancy. The receptor source for this set is a female donor in good health, enrolled as a control in a pregnancy study.

Note on this clone: Other DNA sequences within the sample encode an identical CDR3. The chain joins TRBV5-4 to TRBJ1-2, with 7 bases matching TRBD1. Germline V lookup: CDR1 SGHNT, CDR2 YYREEE (reference sequence). The V gene end was trimmed by 4 bases and the J gene end by 8 bases; junction bases not matched to a gene: 14. The length of the CDR3 is 15 residues. For the CDR3, the DNA is TGTGCCAGCAGCGGACCTCGCGACAGGGCTAACGGCTACACCTTC. Its translation: CASSGPRDRANGYTF.

This chain joins TRBV11-2 and TRBJ2-7; D remains unclear. The V end lost 6 bases, the J end lost 0 bases, and 12 bases lay between the germline ends. The CDR3 length is 14 residues. Germline CDR1 and CDR2: SGHAT and FQNNGV. The CDR3 region is CASRFGGYSYEQYF. CDR3 coding DNA: TGTGCCAGCAGGTTCGGTGGTTACTCCTACGAGCAGTACTTC.

This clone is a singleton in its sample. The rearrangement links TRBV7-6 to TRBJ2-7, with 9 bases lining up with TRBD2. The ends lost 5 bases at V and 0 bases at J; junction bases unmatched: 5. The CDR3 runs 15 residues. Germline CDR1 reads SGHVS; CDR2 reads FNYEAQ. In nucleotides, the CDR3 is TGTGCCAGCAGCGTAGGACTAGCGTCCTCCTACGAGCAGTACTTC. This encodes CASSVGLASSYEQYF.

The rearrangement links TRBV19 to TRBJ1-2; 7 bases fit TRBD1. With 5 bases clipped from V and 3 bases from J, the junction kept 6 bases outside the gene matches. This CDR3 has 14 residues. In germline, CDR1 is LNHDA, CDR2 SQIVND (reference sequence). As DNA, the CDR3 is TGTGCCAGTAGTTCGACAGGGTTCGACTATGGCTACACCTTC. Encoded protein: CASSSTGFDYGYTF.

The genes are TRBV9 and TRBJ2-1; the match to TRBD2 covers 7 bases. With V trimmed by 1 base and J by 5 bases, 3 bases remained unmatched. Germline V gene data show CDR1 as SGDLS and CDR2 as YYNGEE. The CDR3 has 14 amino acids. This CDR3 is CASSVMAGDNEQFF. The DNA of the CDR3 is TGTGCCAGCAGCGTAATGGCGGGGGACAATGAGCAGTTCTTC.

CDR3 in amino acids: CASSPVGGLNEQYF. The CDR3 region has the DNA TGTGCCAGCAGCCCCGTAGGGGGCCTGAACGAGCAGTACTTC. The chain joins TRBV6-5 to TRBJ2-7; 7 nucleotides align to TRBD1. Germline V gives CDR1 MNHEY, CDR2 SVGAGI. V lost 6 bases to trimming and J lost 5 bases; unmatched junction nucleotides: 10. This CDR3 spans 14 amino acids.

V gene TRBV11-2 combines with J gene TRBJ2-1, with 7 bases lining up with TRBD2. The CDR3 is 14 residues long. Losses at the gene ends were 3 bases for V and 8 bases for J; bases not matched to a gene: 7. Germline-derived CDR1 and CDR2 are SGHAT and FQNNGV. CDR3 bases: TGTGCCAGCAGCTTTTGGGGGGGGACGGATGAGCAGTTCTTC. Translated, it gives CASSFWGGTDEQFF. The full variable domain, its missing parts supplied by reference TRBV11-2 and TRBJ2-1, is EAGVAQSPRYKIIEKRQSVAFWCNPISGHATLYWYQQILGQGPKLLIQFQNNGVVDDSQLPKDRFSAERLKGVDSTLKIQPAKLEDSAVYLCASSFWGGTDEQFFGPGTRLTVL.

This chain connects TRBV10-3 to TRBJ2-2, with 7 bases aligning to TRBD1. This CDR3 comprises 14 residues. Germline V gives CDR1 ENHRY, CDR2 SYGVKD. V shed 3 bases, J shed 7 bases, and the junction held 5 bases outside the gene matches. The CDR3 loop is CAISDRGNVGELFF. In DNA, the CDR3 is TGTGCCATCAGTGACAGGGGGAACGTCGGGGAGCTGTTTTTT.